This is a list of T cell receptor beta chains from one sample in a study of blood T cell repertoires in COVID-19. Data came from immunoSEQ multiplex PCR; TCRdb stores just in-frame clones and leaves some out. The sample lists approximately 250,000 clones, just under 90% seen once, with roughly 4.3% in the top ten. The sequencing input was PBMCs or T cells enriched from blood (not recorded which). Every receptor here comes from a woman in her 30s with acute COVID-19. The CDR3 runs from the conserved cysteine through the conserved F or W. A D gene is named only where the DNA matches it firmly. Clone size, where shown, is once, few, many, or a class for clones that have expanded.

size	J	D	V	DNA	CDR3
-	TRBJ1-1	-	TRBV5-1	TGCGCCAGCAGCTGGGCCACAGGGACCCTGGGGAACACTGAAGCTTTCTTT	CASSWATGTLGNTEAFF
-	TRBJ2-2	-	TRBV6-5	TGTGCCAGCAGTTACTCGACAGGCGGGGAGCTGTTTTTT	CASSYSTGGELFF
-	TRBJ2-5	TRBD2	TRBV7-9	TGTGCAGAGATGGGGCTAGCGGGAGGAGAGACCCAGTACTTC	CAEMGLAGGETQYF
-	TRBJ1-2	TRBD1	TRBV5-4	TGTGCCAGCAGCTTGGTGGGACAGGATGGCTACACCTTC	CASSLVGQDGYTF
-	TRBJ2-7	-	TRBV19	TGTGCCAGTAACCACAGGCCGGACTCCTACGAGCAGTACTTC	CASNHRPDSYEQYF
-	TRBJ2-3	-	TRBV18	TGTGCCAGCTCACCGGGGGCCCAGGCTAGCACAGATACGCAGTATTTT	CASSPGAQASTDTQYF
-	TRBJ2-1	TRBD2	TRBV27	TGTGCCAGCAGTTTATCGGCCTGGACTAGCACCAATGAGCAGTTCTTC	CASSLSAWTSTNEQFF
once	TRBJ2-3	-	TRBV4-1	TGCGCCAGCAGCCAAAGCTTTAGAGGCACAGATACGCAGTATTTT	CASSQSFRGTDTQYF
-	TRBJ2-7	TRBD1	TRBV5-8	TGTGCCAGCAGCAACCTGGACAGGGGGGTTAACTACGAGCAGTACTTC	CASSNLDRGVNYEQYF
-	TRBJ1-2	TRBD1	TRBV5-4	TGTGCCAGCAGTTACGACGGACAGGGAAAAGGCTACACCTTC	CASSYDGQGKGYTF
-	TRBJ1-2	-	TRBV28	TGTGCCAGCAGTCCCCCCCAAAACAGGGATCGCGGCTACACCTTC	CASSPPQNRDRGYTF
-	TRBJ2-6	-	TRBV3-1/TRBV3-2	TGTGCCAGCAGCCCGTTCCCCTCTGGGGCCAACGTCCTGACTTTC	CASSPFPSGANVLTF
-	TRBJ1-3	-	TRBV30	TGTGCCTGGAGTGTCGGCGGCTCTGGAAACACCATATATTTT	CAWSVGGSGNTIYF
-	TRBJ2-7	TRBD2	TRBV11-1	TGTGCCAGCAGCTTAGCTAGCGGGAGGTCCTACGAGCAGTACTTC	CASSLASGRSYEQYF
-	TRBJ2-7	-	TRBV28	TGTGCCAGCAGCCTTTCGGGACTGGATACCTACGAGCAGTACTTC	CASSLSGLDTYEQYF
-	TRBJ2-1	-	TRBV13	TGTGCCAGCAGCTTAGGACGGGACTTCGCCCCGCAGTTCTTC	CASSLGRDFAPQFF
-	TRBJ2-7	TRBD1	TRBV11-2	TGTGCCAGCAGCTTAGACGACAGGGTCATATCCGAGCAGTACTTC	CASSLDDRVISEQYF
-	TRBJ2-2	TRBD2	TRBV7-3	TGTGCCAGCAGCGCTGGACTAGCGAACACCGGGGAGCTGTTTTTT	CASSAGLANTGELFF
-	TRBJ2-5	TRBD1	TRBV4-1	TGCGCCAGCAGTGAAGGACGACCCGCAGGGGGCAAAGAGACCCAGTACTTC	CASSEGRPAGGKETQYF
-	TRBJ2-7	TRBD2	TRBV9	TGTGCCAGCAGCCCGGGACTAGCGGGGCCAAACTCCTACGAGCAGTACTTC	CASSPGLAGPNSYEQYF
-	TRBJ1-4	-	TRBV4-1	TGCGCCAGCAGCCAAGAGGAGGCGTCGCCAGGCCCAATTTTT	CASSQEEASPGPIF
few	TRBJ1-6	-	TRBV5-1	TGCGCCAGCAACCTACAGGGAGATAATTCACCCCTCCACTTT	CASNLQGDNSPLHF
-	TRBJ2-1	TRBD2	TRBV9	TGTGCCAGCAGCCCCCGACTAGCCATTAATGAGCAGTTCTTC	CASSPRLAINEQFF
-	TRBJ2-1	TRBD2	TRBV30	TGTGCCTACCTAGCGGCCCTCTACAATGAGCAGTTCTTC	CAYLAALYNEQFF
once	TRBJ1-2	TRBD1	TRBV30	TGTGCCTGGAACCCGGGGACAGCGAGTTATGGCTACACCTTC	CAWNPGTASYGYTF
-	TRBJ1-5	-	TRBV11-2	TGTGCCAGCAGCTTAGAGGGGGGAACGCCCCAGCATTTT	CASSLEGGTPQHF
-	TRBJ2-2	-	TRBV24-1	TGTGCCACACGGGACACCTCAACCGGGGAGCTGTTTTTT	CATRDTSTGELFF
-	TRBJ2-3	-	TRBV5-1	TGCGCCAGCAGCTTGGACAGGGTAATACGAGATACGCAGTATTTT	CASSLDRVIRDTQYF